Reported below is one T cell receptor (beta chain). No antigen is known for it. Clones were sequenced by immunoSEQ multiplex PCR, and TCRdb holds only the in-frame ones, with some missing. The sample has approximately 90,000 clones; 88% are singletons. This entry is derived from a study of OX40 agonist ivuxolimab in advanced cancers. Study-wide background: Ivuxolimab, which patients received intravenously every 2 weeks, was dosed at 0.01 to 10 mg/kg.

Study results and caveats: In the expanded peripheral T cells, antigen specificity was never determined.

This TCR was sampled from an adult with an advanced solid tumor such as melanoma, head and neck, liver or kidney cancer. Sequenced material: CD4+ or CD8+ T cells sorted from blood, taken in a trial of the OX40 agonist ivuxolimab.

The CDR3 DNA follows: TGTGCCAGCAGCTTAGATGTCAGGATAAATGAGCAGTTCTTC. Protein product: CASSLDVRINEQFF. The chain couples TRBV7-2 to TRBJ2-1; D is undetermined. The CDR3 is 14 amino acids. Germline assignment: CDR1 SGHTA and CDR2 FQGNSA. V shed 1 base and J shed 7 bases, with 11 bases lying between them.